This TCR beta chain was documented in a study of blood T cells in healthy people across ages. The study's findings and limits: Older individuals had lower TCR beta diversity per million T cells (the decline was roughly linear).

V lost 1 base to trimming and J lost 3 bases, with 12 bases between them. The CDR3 extends over 15 amino acids. Germline V gives CDR1 LNHNV, CDR2 YYDKDF (reference sequence). The sample holds many counts of this clonotype. Its antigen remains unknown. A J-beta primer mix and a sample-barcoded 5' primer were used in a second PCR of roughly 6 to 12 cycles. Each CDR3 protein gets one entry after TCRdb re-called the 5' RACE reads with MiXCR. This sample carries approximately 700,000 distinct CDR3 sequences, roughly 30% of them seen once, and the ten largest clones take 15%. The gene calls are TRBV15 and TRBJ2-5; a weak D match, TRBD1 (6 bases). The TCR comes from an elderly woman in good health. Sequencing was carried out using blood. The DNA of the CDR3 is TGTGCCACCAGCAGAGGAACAGGGTATGAAGAGACCCAGTACTTC. The encoded protein is CATSRGTGYEETQYF.